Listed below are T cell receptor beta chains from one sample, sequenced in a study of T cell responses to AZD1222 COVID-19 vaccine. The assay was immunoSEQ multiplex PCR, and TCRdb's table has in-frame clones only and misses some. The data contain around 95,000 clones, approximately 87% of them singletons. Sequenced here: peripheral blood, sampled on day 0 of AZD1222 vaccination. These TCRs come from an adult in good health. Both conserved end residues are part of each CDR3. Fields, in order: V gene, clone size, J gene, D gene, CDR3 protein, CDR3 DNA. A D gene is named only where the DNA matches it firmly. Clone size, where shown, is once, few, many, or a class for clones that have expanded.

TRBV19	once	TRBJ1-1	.	CAQPPHGHMNTEAFF	TGTGCCCAGCCCCCACACGGACACATGAACACTGAAGCTTTCTTT
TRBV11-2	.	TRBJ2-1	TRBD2	CASSFSAGGEQFF	TGTGCCAGCAGCTTTTCAGCGGGGGGTGAGCAGTTCTTC
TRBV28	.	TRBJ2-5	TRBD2	CASRIAGGQETQYF	TGTGCCAGCAGAATAGCGGGAGGACAAGAGACCCAGTACTTC
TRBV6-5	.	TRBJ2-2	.	CASSYSGDTGELFF	TGTGCCAGCAGTTACTCGGGAGACACCGGGGAGCTGTTTTTT
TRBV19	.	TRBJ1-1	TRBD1	CASSRRGPTNTEAFF	TGTGCCAGTAGTAGGAGGGGGCCAACTAACACTGAAGCTTTCTTT
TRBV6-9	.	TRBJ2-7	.	CASSYGQDYSYEQYF	TGTGCCAGCAGTTATGGGCAGGACTACTCCTACGAGCAGTACTTC
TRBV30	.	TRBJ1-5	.	CAWSVRWLYSNQPQHF	TGTGCCTGGAGTGTAAGGTGGCTTTATAGCAATCAGCCCCAGCATTTT
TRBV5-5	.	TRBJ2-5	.	CASSREWARETQYF	TGTGCCAGCAGCCGGGAATGGGCGAGGGAGACCCAGTACTTC
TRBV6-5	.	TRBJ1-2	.	CASSYRRSNGYTF	TGTGCCAGCAGTTATCGGCGGAGTAATGGCTACACCTTC
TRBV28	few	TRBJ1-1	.	CASSPRLGITEAFF	TGTGCCAGCAGTCCCCGGTTAGGGATAACTGAAGCTTTCTTT
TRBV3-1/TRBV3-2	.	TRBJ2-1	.	CASSFRRNNEQFF	TGTGCCAGCAGCTTTCGACGGAACAATGAGCAGTTCTTC
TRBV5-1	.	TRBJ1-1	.	CASQGSQGRGNTEAFF	TGCGCCAGCCAGGGGAGTCAGGGCAGGGGCAACACTGAAGCTTTCTTT
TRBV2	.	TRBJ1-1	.	CASGRTAPEAFF	TGTGCCAGCGGACGGACGGCGCCTGAAGCTTTCTTT
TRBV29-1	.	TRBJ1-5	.	CSVAGSLDQPQHF	TGCAGCGTTGCAGGGAGTCTCGATCAGCCCCAGCATTTT
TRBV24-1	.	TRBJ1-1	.	CATSDSHPRGAFF	TGTGCCACCAGTGATTCCCACCCCAGGGGTGCTTTCTTT
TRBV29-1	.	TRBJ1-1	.	CSVSRSGRVDTEAFF	TGCAGCGTCTCCAGGTCGGGCAGGGTTGACACTGAAGCTTTCTTT
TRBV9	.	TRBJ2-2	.	CASSVVGVNTGELFF	TGTGCCAGCAGCGTAGTGGGAGTTAACACCGGGGAGCTGTTTTTT
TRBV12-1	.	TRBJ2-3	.	CASSAGTSRHTDTQYF	TGTGCCAGCAGCGCCGGGACTAGCCGACACACAGATACGCAGTATTTT
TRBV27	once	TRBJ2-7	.	CASSLGPSWARREQYF	TGTGCCAGCAGTCTAGGACCCAGTTGGGCCCGTCGGGAGCAGTACTTC
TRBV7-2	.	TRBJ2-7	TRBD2	CASSLVASGSYEQYF	TGTGCCAGCAGCTTAGTAGCTAGCGGCTCCTACGAGCAGTACTTC
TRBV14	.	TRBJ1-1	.	CASSQNRVQGTEAFF	TGTGCCAGCAGCCAAAACAGGGTCCAAGGCACTGAAGCTTTCTTT
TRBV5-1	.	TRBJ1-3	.	CASSLGAGISGNTIYF	TGCGCCAGCAGCTTGGGGGCGGGAATCTCTGGAAACACCATATATTTT